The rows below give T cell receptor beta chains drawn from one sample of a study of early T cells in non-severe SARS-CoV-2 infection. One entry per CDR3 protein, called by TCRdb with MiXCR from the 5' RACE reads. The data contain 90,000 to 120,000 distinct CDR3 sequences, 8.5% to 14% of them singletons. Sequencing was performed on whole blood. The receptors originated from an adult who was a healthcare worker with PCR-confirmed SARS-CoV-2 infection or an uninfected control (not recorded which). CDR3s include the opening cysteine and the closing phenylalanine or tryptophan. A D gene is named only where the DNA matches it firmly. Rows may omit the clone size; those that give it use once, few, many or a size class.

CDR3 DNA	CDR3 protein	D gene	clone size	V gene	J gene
TGTGCCAGCAGCGGAGGATCAAGGGGCTACAATGAGCAGTTCTTC	CASSGGSRGYNEQFF	NA	few	TRBV9	TRBJ2-1
TGCAGTGCTAGACGGGGCTACGAGCAGTACTTC	CSARRGYEQYF	NA	NA	TRBV20-1	TRBJ2-7
TGTGCCAGCAGCCTGGGAGCCGGGACTAGCGCTTACGAGCAGTACTTC	CASSLGAGTSAYEQYF	TRBD2	many	TRBV7-2	TRBJ2-7
TGTGCCAGTAGCCCCAGCGGGAACTACGAGCAGTACTTC	CASSPSGNYEQYF	TRBD2	many	TRBV19	TRBJ2-7
TGTGCCAGCAGCTTAGAACTTAGCGGGAGCGGGACCCAGTACTTC	CASSLELSGSGTQYF	TRBD2	many	TRBV11-2	TRBJ2-5
TGTGCCAGCTTTGCCCGCTTCGGGACTGAAGCTTTCTTT	CASFARFGTEAFF	NA	NA	TRBV18	TRBJ1-1
TGTGCCTGGGAGAGGAGAAGCTCTGAAGCTTTCTTT	CAWERRSSEAFF	NA	many	TRBV30	TRBJ1-1
TGTGCCTTGGGACTAGCGGGTGGGGTAGGCGAGCAGTACTTC	CALGLAGGVGEQYF	TRBD2	NA	TRBV28	TRBJ2-7
TGCAGTGCTAGTTCGGGCCAAGAGACCCAGTACTTC	CSASSGQETQYF	NA	many	TRBV20-1	TRBJ2-5
TGCGCCAGCACACGTACTAGCGGGAGCGTCGGTGAGCAGTTCTTC	CASTRTSGSVGEQFF	TRBD2	NA	TRBV10-2	TRBJ2-1
TGTGCCAGCAGCTTAGTGCGACAGGACAGCCAGTTCTTC	CASSLVRQDSQFF	NA	NA	TRBV7-2	TRBJ2-1
TGTGCCAGCAGCGTAGTGGGTAGCGGGAATGAGCAGTTCTTC	CASSVVGSGNEQFF	TRBD2	NA	TRBV9	TRBJ2-1
TGTGCCAGCAGTCTAGCCACAGGGGTAAGCTCCTACGAGCAGTACTTC	CASSLATGVSSYEQYF	TRBD1	many	TRBV28	TRBJ2-7
TGTGCCAGCAGTTACTCGATAGCGGGGGCTACCTACGAGCAGTACTTC	CASSYSIAGATYEQYF	TRBD2	many	TRBV6-5	TRBJ2-7
TGTGCCAGCAGCTTAGGTAGCGGGAGTTCCCGGGAGCTGTTTTTT	CASSLGSGSSRELFF	TRBD2	NA	TRBV7-6	TRBJ2-2
TGTGCCAGCAGCTGGGGGACTAGCGGGAGGGCCGTCCCTCCCTACGAGCAGTACTTC	CASSWGTSGRAVPPYEQYF	TRBD2	few	TRBV7-2	TRBJ2-7
TGCGCCAGCAGCCAACTAGCGGGAGGATCCACAGATACGCAGTATTTT	CASSQLAGGSTDTQYF	TRBD2	NA	TRBV4-1	TRBJ2-3